This T cell receptor beta chain was retrieved from a study of early T cells in non-severe SARS-CoV-2 infection. Overall study context: Sequencing targeted bulk RNA from unsorted whole blood, leaving chains unpaired. Study-level points and caveats: VDJdb-based annotation leaned toward anti-spike CD8 responses and missed private and CD4 specificities.

A remark on this clonotype: The antigen remains unidentified.

cDNA molecules, individually, were tagged with unique molecular identifiers. TCRdb reprocessed the 5' RACE reads via MiXCR and lists one record per CDR3 protein. There are tens of thousands of distinct CDR3 sequences in the sample; around 10% occur only once, and under 3% lies in the top ten. The source of this sequence is an adult who was a healthcare worker with PCR-confirmed SARS-CoV-2 infection or an uninfected control (not recorded which). The source was whole blood, collected at baseline.

This chain's CDR3 is CASRGNDYGYTF. CDR3 nucleotide sequence: TGTGCCAGCAGGGGGAATGACTATGGCTACACCTTC. V usage is TRBV6-1 and J usage is TRBJ1-2; no firm D call. The CDR3 runs to 12 residues. Germline loops: CDR1 MNHNS, CDR2 SASEGT. V was clipped by 6 bases and J by 3 bases, with 8 bases between them.